Listed below are T cell receptor beta chains from one sample, sequenced in a study of T cell repertoires in cytomegalovirus infection. TCRdb used MiXCR to reprocess the reads, holding one entry per CDR3 protein. The sample includes approximately 500,000 distinct CDR3 sequences, 15% to 20% seen only once; the top ten take 20% to 30%. Input material: CD8+ T cells from PBMCs. These receptors came from a human donor in good health (CMV status not recorded). Some clones in this sample may be carry-over from other donors' samples. Both conserved end residues are part of each CDR3. The order of the fields is D gene, J gene, clone size, V gene, CDR3 protein, CDR3 DNA. The D gene is left open where the match is weak. Clone size is given for some rows only: seen once, a few or many times, or a class if the clone is expanded.

NA	TRBJ1-2	many	TRBV4-1	CASSQDRTGSRGYTF	TGCGCCAGCAGCCAAGATAGAACGGGTTCCAGAGGCTACACCTTC
TRBD2	TRBJ2-1	few	TRBV28	CASSPLILAGSYNEQFF	TGTGCCAGCAGTCCATTAATCCTAGCGGGGTCCTACAATGAGCAGTTCTTC
NA	TRBJ2-1	many	TRBV19	CASSIGRPPYNEQFF	TGTGCCAGTAGTATCGGAAGACCCCCTTACAATGAGCAGTTCTTC
NA	TRBJ2-1	many	TRBV11-2	CASRSGAQNEQFF	TGTGCCAGCAGATCAGGGGCCCAAAATGAGCAGTTCTTC
NA	TRBJ2-1	many	TRBV7-9	CASSPMERATYNEQFF	TGTGCCAGCAGCCCCATGGAAAGGGCGACCTACAATGAGCAGTTCTTC
NA	TRBJ1-6	NA	TRBV6-1	CASRAGDPNPRGNSPLHF	TGTGCCAGCAGGGCGGGGGACCCAAACCCTCGGGGTAATTCACCCCTCCACTTT
NA	TRBJ2-1	many	TRBV6-2/TRBV6-3	CASSPLRQETTDNEQFF	TGTGCCAGCAGCCCCCTCCGTCAGGAGACGACCGACAATGAGCAGTTCTTC
TRBD1	TRBJ1-1	few	TRBV7-9	CASSPRQGYTEAFF	TGTGCCAGCAGCCCCAGACAGGGGTACACTGAAGCTTTCTTT
TRBD2	TRBJ2-7	NA	TRBV25-1	CASSESSGTSGISSYEQYF	TGTGCCAGCAGTGAATCATCGGGGACTAGCGGGATAAGCTCCTACGAGCAGTACTTC
NA	TRBJ2-2	NA	TRBV15	CATTANTGELFF	TGTGCTACCACTGCGAACACCGGGGAGCTGTTTTTT
TRBD2	TRBJ2-7	few	TRBV5-4	CASSPREGGYEQYF	TGTGCCAGCAGCCCCCGGGAGGGGGGCTACGAGCAGTACTTC
NA	TRBJ2-3	NA	TRBV12-3/TRBV12-4	CASSQRPRQDTQYF	TGTGCCAGCAGTCAGAGACCCAGACAAGATACGCAGTATTTT
TRBD1	TRBJ1-6	NA	TRBV28	CASSGGPHRGFLYNSPLHF	TGTGCCAGCAGCGGTGGGCCCCACAGGGGGTTTTTATATAATTCACCCCTCCACTTT
TRBD1	TRBJ1-1	many	TRBV7-6	CASSARDRGGTEAFF	TGTGCCAGCAGCGCCCGGGACAGGGGTGGCACTGAAGCTTTCTTT
NA	TRBJ1-5	many	TRBV12-3/TRBV12-4	CASSLSGGAYSNQPQHF	TGTGCCAGCAGCCTATCGGGTGGGGCGTATAGCAATCAGCCCCAGCATTTT
NA	TRBJ1-1	many	TRBV11-2	CASSLIQGNTEAFF	TGTGCCAGCAGCTTAATACAGGGGAACACTGAAGCTTTCTTT
NA	TRBJ1-1	NA	TRBV7-4	CASSSAWKGRRAFF	TGTGCCAGCAGCTCGGCGTGGAAAGGCCGACGAGCTTTCTTT
NA	TRBJ1-1	many	TRBV27	CASSLRGRDTEAFF	TGTGCCAGCAGTTTACGCGGTAGGGACACTGAAGCTTTCTTT
NA	TRBJ2-7	many	TRBV7-9	CASSLSASEQYF	TGTGCCAGCAGCTTAAGTGCCTCGGAGCAGTACTTC
NA	TRBJ2-1	many	TRBV10-3	CAISVPTGPSYNERFF	TGTGCCATCAGTGTCCCTACAGGGCCGTCCTACAATGAGCGGTTCTTC
TRBD2	TRBJ2-1	NA	TRBV7-2	CASTLAGGTEQFF	TGTGCCAGCACCTTAGCGGGAGGAACTGAGCAGTTCTTC
NA	TRBJ2-7	NA	TRBV9	CASSGYQSYEQYF	TGTGCCAGCAGCGGATATCAGTCCTACGAGCAGTACTTC
TRBD2	TRBJ2-1	NA	TRBV5-1	CASSLASGGNEQFF	TGCGCCAGCAGCTTGGCTAGCGGGGGGAATGAGCAGTTCTTC
NA	TRBJ2-1	few	TRBV27	CASSLERGSSDEQFF	TGTGCCAGCAGTTTGGAAAGGGGGAGTAGCGATGAGCAGTTCTTC
NA	TRBJ2-7	NA	TRBV12-3/TRBV12-4	CASSHPGRGYEQYF	TGTGCCAGCAGCCATCCGGGGCGCGGATACGAGCAGTACTTC
NA	TRBJ1-1	many	TRBV20-1	CSARAAGGTEAFF	TGCAGTGCTAGGGCGGCGGGGGGCACTGAAGCTTTCTTT
TRBD1	TRBJ1-2	NA	TRBV10-3	CAISERGQGLDGYTF	TGTGCCATCAGTGAGCGGGGACAGGGACTTGATGGCTACACCTTC
NA	TRBJ1-5	many	TRBV6-6	CASSYGVSVQPQHF	TGTGCCAGCAGTTACGGGGTTTCGGTCCAGCCCCAGCATTTT
TRBD1	TRBJ1-3	NA	TRBV5-1	CASSSPGTGTEDGNTIYF	TGCGCCAGCAGCTCCCCCGGGACAGGGACGGAAGACGGAAACACCATATATTTT
TRBD2	TRBJ2-1	NA	TRBV5-1	CASSLSGGENEQFF	TGCGCCAGCAGCTTGAGCGGGGGGGAGAATGAGCAGTTCTTC
TRBD2	TRBJ2-6	few	TRBV9	CASSGNGEGRSGANVLTF	TGTGCCAGCAGCGGTAATGGGGAGGGTCGCTCTGGGGCCAACGTCCTGACTTTC
NA	TRBJ2-7	many	TRBV7-2	CASSSEGGSYEQYF	TGTGCCAGCAGCTCGGAGGGGGGTTCCTACGAGCAGTACTTC
NA	TRBJ2-2	NA	TRBV5-4	CASAGPETGELFF	TGTGCCAGCGCGGGGCCGGAAACCGGGGAGCTGTTTTTT
NA	TRBJ2-2	few	TRBV10-1	CASSETYENTGELFF	TGCGCCAGCAGTGAGACTTATGAGAACACCGGGGAGCTGTTTTTT
TRBD1	TRBJ2-3	few	TRBV19	CASSGTGREDTQYF	TGTGCCAGTAGCGGGACAGGCAGAGAAGATACGCAGTATTTT
NA	TRBJ1-1	NA	TRBV4-1	CASSLTDGGEAFF	TGCGCCAGCAGCCTGACCGACGGGGGTGAAGCTTTCTTT
NA	TRBJ2-5	many	TRBV7-6	CASSFRLGQETQYF	TGTGCCAGCAGCTTCCGACTAGGCCAAGAGACCCAGTACTTC
NA	TRBJ2-3	NA	TRBV13	CASSLGDRTDTQYF	TGTGCCAGCAGCTTAGGAGACCGCACAGATACGCAGTATTTT
NA	TRBJ1-3	many	TRBV28	CASSLGSVTGNTIYF	TGTGCCAGCAGTTTAGGGTCAGTCACTGGAAACACCATATATTTT
TRBD1	TRBJ2-3	many	TRBV12-3/TRBV12-4	CASSFPPGQGTDTQYF	TGTGCCAGCAGTTTCCCTCCGGGACAGGGAACAGATACGCAGTATTTT
TRBD1	TRBJ1-2	many	TRBV12-3/TRBV12-4	CASSRDSYGYTF	TGTGCCAGCAGTCGGGACAGTTATGGCTACACCTTC
TRBD2	TRBJ2-5	NA	TRBV19	CASGTSGSQTQYF	TGTGCCAGTGGGACTAGCGGGAGCCAGACCCAGTACTTC
TRBD1	TRBJ2-2	NA	TRBV5-4	CASSDERTGAYTGELFF	TGTGCCAGCAGCGATGAACGGACAGGGGCCTACACCGGGGAGCTGTTTTTT
NA	TRBJ2-3	many	TRBV7-6	CASSFGSESTDTQYF	TGTGCCAGCAGCTTTGGTAGCGAAAGCACAGATACGCAGTATTTT
NA	TRBJ2-7	few	TRBV15	CATSNRAYEQYF	TGTGCCACCAGCAACAGGGCCTACGAGCAGTACTTC
NA	TRBJ1-2	NA	TRBV3-1	CASSQGIPAGKSDGYTF	TGTGCCAGCAGCCAGGGGATTCCGGCAGGGAAATCGGATGGCTACACCTTC
TRBD1	TRBJ2-7	NA	TRBV11-2	CASSLTGTAAYEQYF	TGTGCCAGCAGCTTAACCGGGACAGCGGCCTACGAGCAGTACTTC
TRBD1	TRBJ2-1	NA	TRBV4-1	CASSQERQGGNEQFF	TGTGCCAGCAGCCAAGAGAGACAGGGGGGCAATGAGCAGTTCTTC
NA	TRBJ1-1	many	TRBV7-9	CASSDVNTEAFF	TGTGCCAGCAGCGACGTCAACACTGAAGCTTTCTTT
NA	TRBJ2-7	few	TRBV5-6	CASSLGAGLTSYEQYF	TGTGCCAGCAGCTTGGGTGCCGGACTCACCTCCTACGAGCAGTACTTC
NA	TRBJ1-5	few	TRBV28	CASSLIILQGYQPQHF	TGTGCCAGCAGTTTAATTATCTTACAGGGTTATCAGCCCCAGCATTTT
NA	TRBJ1-2	many	TRBV20-1	CSAQYPRLTVPANYGYTF	TGCAGTGCTCAGTACCCGAGACTGACCGTGCCAGCTAACTATGGCTACACCTTC
NA	TRBJ2-1	NA	TRBV7-9	CASSLSSGALGNEQFF	TGTGCCAGCAGCTTAAGCTCAGGGGCCTTGGGGAATGAGCAGTTCTTC
TRBD1	TRBJ1-2	NA	TRBV29-1	CSVDGTGQGVYGYTF	TGCAGCGTTGACGGGACAGGGCAAGGGGTCTATGGCTACACCTTC
TRBD2	TRBJ2-5	few	TRBV5-4	CASSFPSGGVQETQYF	TGTGCCAGCAGCTTTCCCAGCGGGGGAGTTCAAGAGACCCAGTACTTC